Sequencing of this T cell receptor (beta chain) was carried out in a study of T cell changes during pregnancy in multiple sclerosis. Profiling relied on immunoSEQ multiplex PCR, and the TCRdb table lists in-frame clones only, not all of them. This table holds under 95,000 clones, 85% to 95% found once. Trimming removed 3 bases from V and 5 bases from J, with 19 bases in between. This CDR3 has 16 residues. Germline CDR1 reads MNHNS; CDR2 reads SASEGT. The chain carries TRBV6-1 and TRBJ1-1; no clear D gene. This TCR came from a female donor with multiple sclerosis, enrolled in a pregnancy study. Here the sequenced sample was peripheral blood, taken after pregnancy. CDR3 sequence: CASSDGYRGRWTEAFF. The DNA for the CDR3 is TGTGCCAGCAGTGATGGGTACCGGGGTCGGTGGACTGAAGCTTTCTTT.